The 14 T cell receptor beta chains below come from one sample, sequenced in a study of Graves' ophthalmopathy and Graves' hyperthyroidism (dated by TCRdb to about 2018). Instrument used: Illumina HiSeq 2000. For repertoire sequencing, the TCR beta CDR3 regions were amplified from RNA transcripts. A first-round RT-PCR used HTBI primers with the Qiagen OneStep RT-PCR kit, followed by a second-round multiplex PCR, size selection and purification. TCRdb trimmed public reads at Q25 via fastp, called clones via MiXCR and kept in-frame beta chains. Entries are consolidated by CDR3 protein sequence, retaining the most common genes and DNA. The sample records roughly 230,000 distinct CDR3 sequences, around a fifth of which are singletons. Together, the top ten hold roughly 40% of the sample. Sequenced: peripheral blood. Source of these receptors: a woman between 45 and 60 years old with Graves' ophthalmopathy. Donor details come from another sample of the same person, matched by shared clones.

This clonotype has only a few counts. The V gene is TRBV2, the J gene TRBJ1-2; 9 nucleotides agree with TRBD1. Germline-derived CDR1 and CDR2 are SNHLY and FYNNEI. The V gene end was trimmed by 5 bases and the J gene end by 6 bases; junction bases not matched to a gene: 7. This CDR3 has 14 amino acids. The CDR3 DNA is TGTGCCAGCAGTATGGGACAGGGATTAGATGGCTACACCTTC. It translates to CASSMGQGLDGYTF.

This clonotype was picked up a small number of times. The chain recombines TRBV24-1 with TRBJ2-5; D might be TRBD2 (6 bases). The CDR3 covers 16 residues. Trimming shortened V by 0 bases and J by 2 bases, and 12 bases separated the two germline ends. Germline CDR1 is KGHDR and CDR2 is SFDVKD. In DNA form, the CDR3 reads TGTGCCACCAGTGATTTGCTCGGGGGAGATCAAGAGACCCAGTACTTC. This codes for CATSDLLGGDQETQYF.

About this clonotype: A much bigger clone sits one base away, suggesting this may be a read error. The rearrangement uses TRBV2 and TRBJ2-7; 9 nucleotides line up with TRBD2. Germline assignment: CDR1 SNHLY and CDR2 FYNNEI. The CDR3 extends over 15 amino acids. The CDR3 loop is CVSSARSGSSYEQYF. The CDR3 nucleotides read TGTGTCAGCAGTGCCCGTAGCGGGAGTTCGTACGAGCAGTACTTC.

The table lists this clonotype with a count of one. The CDR3 carries no conserved terminal phenylalanine or tryptophan, so it likely arises from a read error. The chain combines TRBV19 with TRBJ2-7, with D possibly being TRBD1 or TRBD2 (5 bases each). V was clipped by 3 bases and J by 6 bases, with 12 bases between them. Germline CDR1 reads LNHDA; CDR2 reads SQIVND (reference sequence). CDR3 length: 13 residues. The CDR3 protein is CASSIVGVGEQYL. The CDR3 bases are TGTGCCAGTAGTATTGTGGGGGTGGGCGAGCAGTACCTC.

This clonotype was counted many times. The genes are TRBV20-1 and TRBJ2-2; 10 bases are shared with TRBD2. With 5 bases clipped from V and 4 bases from J, the junction kept 7 bases outside the gene matches. CDR1 and CDR2 from the germline V gene are DFQATT and SNEGSKA (reference sequence). The length of the CDR3 is 15 residues. The CDR3 sequence is CSARALAGTTGELFF. The CDR3 nucleotides are TGCAGTGCTCGAGCACTAGCGGGGACCACCGGGGAGCTGTTTTTT.

On this clonotype: A much larger clonotype is one base distant, so this may be a read error. The chain carries TRBV30 and TRBJ1-1; no firm D call. Per germline, CDR1 GTSNPN and CDR2 SVGIG (reference sequence). There are 11 residues in the CDR3. In DNA, the CDR3 is TGTGCCTGGAGGGTGAACACTGGAGCTTTCTTT. The encoded protein is CAWRVNTGAFF.

This clonotype appeared many times. The chain recombines TRBV10-3 with TRBJ1-2; 10 bases align to TRBD1. Losses at the gene ends were 6 bases for V and 3 bases for J; bases not matched to a gene: 13. Germline V gene data show CDR1 as ENHRY and CDR2 as SYGVKD. This CDR3 contains 17 residues. The CDR3 sequence: CAISLLDAGTGDYGYTF. As DNA, the CDR3 is TGTGCCATCAGCTTGCTCGACGCCGGGACAGGGGACTATGGCTACACCTTC.

There are many counts of this clonotype. V gene TRBV5-5 combines with J gene TRBJ1-2, with a possible D match to TRBD1 (5 bases). Germline assignment: CDR1 SGHKS and CDR2 YYEKEE (reference sequence). V was clipped by 0 bases and J by 2 bases, with 11 bases between them. The CDR3 is 15 residues long. The CDR3 nucleotides are TGTGCCAGCAGCTTGGACGCCGGGGCCAACTATGGCTACACCTTC. This encodes CASSLDAGANYGYTF.

This clonotype was recorded a few times. V and J are TRBV3-1 and TRBJ1-2; D remains ambiguous. This CDR3 is built from 14 residues. The V gene's germline CDR1 is LGHDT and CDR2 YNNKEL (reference sequence). V lost 1 base and J 4 bases, leaving 10 bases between the germline ends. The CDR3 protein is CASSQGPELYGYTF. The CDR3 DNA follows: TGTGCCAGCAGCCAAGGTCCGGAGCTCTATGGCTACACCTTC.

This clonotype was seen many times. The genes are TRBV3-1 and TRBJ1-1; TRBD1 agrees at 7 bases. CDR3 size: 15 residues. Per germline, CDR1 LGHDT and CDR2 YNNKEL (reference sequence). Trimming took 4 bases from V and 1 from J; bases not matched to a gene: 6. CDR3 bases: TGTGCCAGCAGCCGGAGGGGGCCTACGAACACTGAAGCTTTCTTT. This encodes CASSRRGPTNTEAFF.

A single count supports this clonotype. The V gene is TRBV12-5, the J gene TRBJ1-5, with 9 bases matching TRBD1. In germline, CDR1 is LGHNT, CDR2 FRNRAP. The V and J ends lost 0 bases and 0 bases, in that order; junction bases with no gene match: 9. The CDR3 is 19 amino acids. The CDR3 DNA reads as TGTGCTAGTGGTTTGGTAAGGGGGGACAGGGACTATAGCAATCAGCCCCAGCATTTT. It encodes CASGLVRGDRDYSNQPQHF.

This clonotype was detected once. A junction end diverges from the germline sequence, so it may reflect a read error. The V call is TRBV28, the J call TRBJ2-7, with 7 bases matching TRBD1. This CDR3 contains 16 residues. Germline V gives CDR1 MDHEN, CDR2 SYDVKM. The chain's CDR3 is CASSQSDRVPIREQYF. CDR3 DNA sequence: TGCGCCAGCAGCCAATCCGACAGGGTCCCAATTCGGGAGCAGTACTTC.

This clonotype was seen only a few times. This chain uses TRBV5-1 with TRBJ2-4; a possible D gene is TRBD2 (5 bases). CDR3 length equals 13 residues. V lost 4 bases to trimming and J lost 6 bases, with 11 bases between them. Germline CDR1 is SGHRS and CDR2 is YFSETQ. Here the CDR3 DNA reads TGCGCCAGCAGCCATAGGAGCGGAAACATTCAGTACTTC. Amino acids: CASSHRSGNIQYF. Drawing the rest from reference TRBV5-1 and TRBJ2-4, the complete variable domain is KAGVTQTPRYLIKTRGQQVTLSCSPISGHRSVSWYQQTPGQGLQFLFEYFSETQRNKGNFPGRFSGRQFSNSRSEMNVSTLELGDSALYLCASSHRSGNIQYFGAGTRLSVL.

The genes are TRBV2 and TRBJ1-1; a possible D gene is TRBD1 (5 bases). Trimming stripped 10 bases from V and 0 bases from J, with 18 bases between. The V gene's germline CDR1 is SNHLY and CDR2 FYNNEI. The CDR3 is made up of 15 amino acids. CDR3 protein: CATHRDFPLNTEAFF. The CDR3 DNA follows: TGTGCCACACACCGGGACTTCCCATTGAACACTGAAGCTTTCTTT.